These 18 T cell receptor beta chains were all obtained from the same sample, sequenced in a study of control samples from healthy donors and cancer patients. The assay was immunoSEQ multiplex PCR, and TCRdb's table has in-frame clones only and misses some. The sample yields around 130,000 clones, 89% seen once. The sequencing input was blood. The receptors originated from a middle-aged man in good health.

The chain joins TRBV19 to TRBJ2-7; TRBD1 matches at 9 bases. This CDR3 comprises 14 residues. Germline-derived CDR1 and CDR2 are LNHDA and SQIVND (reference sequence). The ends lost 2 bases at V and 4 bases at J; junction bases unmatched: 3. CDR3 DNA sequence: TGTGCCAGTAGTATATGGGACAGGGCTTACGAGCAGTACTTC. Translated: CASSIWDRAYEQYF.

The V call is TRBV15, the J call TRBJ1-1; D is possibly TRBD1 (5 bases). V gave up 1 base and J gave up 3 bases, with 6 bases separating them. Germline CDR1 and CDR2: LNHNV and YYDKDF (reference sequence). The CDR3 has 13 residues. The chain's CDR3 is CATSRARDTEAFF. CDR3 coding DNA: TGTGCCACCAGCAGAGCCAGGGACACTGAAGCTTTCTTT.

This clone has just one count. The J gene is TRBJ1-4, the V gene TRBV5-1; D is uncertain. The V and J ends lost 1 base and 3 bases respectively, with 10 bases between them. CDR1 and CDR2 (germline): SGHRS, YFSETQ. The CDR3 contains 15 residues. CDR3 nucleotides: TGCGCCAGCAGCTTGACTAGGGTGTCTAATGAAAAACTGTTTTTT. Translation: CASSLTRVSNEKLFF.

The rearrangement links TRBV20-1 to TRBJ1-2, with 8 bases that match TRBD1. V dropped 6 bases and J dropped 6; count of bases not matched to a gene: 3. The V gene's germline CDR1 is DFQATT and CDR2 SNEGSKA (reference sequence). This CDR3 region has 11 residues. CDR3 residues: CSAQGAHGYTF. Here the CDR3 DNA reads TGCAGTGCCCAGGGGGCTCATGGCTACACCTTC.

V usage is TRBV9 and J usage is TRBJ2-5, with D perhaps TRBD2 (6 bases). In germline, CDR1 is SGDLS, CDR2 YYNGEE. The V end lost 3 bases, the J end lost 1 base, and 19 bases lay between the germline ends. This CDR3 has 17 residues. Here the CDR3 reads CASSDPLGGDSQETQYF. The CDR3, as DNA: TGTGCCAGCAGCGACCCCCTTGGCGGGGATAGCCAAGAGACCCAGTACTTC.

V gene TRBV7-2 combines with J gene TRBJ1-1, with D hard to call. The germline V gene has CDR1 SGHTA and CDR2 FQGNSA. CDR3 length: 13 residues. V gave up 3 bases and J gave up 6 bases, with 11 bases separating them. CDR3 in DNA: TGTGCCAGCAGCTTTGATCTCCCTCCTGAAGCTTTCTTT. It translates to CASSFDLPPEAFF.

The chain employs TRBV14 and TRBJ1-2; D gene unclear. Looked up from germline, CDR1 is SGHDN and CDR2 is FVKESK. The CDR3 has 13 amino acids. The V gene lost 2 bases and the J gene lost 6 bases, with 10 bases spanning the gap. This CDR3 is CASSQYGYDGYTF. The CDR3 DNA reads as TGTGCCAGCAGCCAATACGGTTATGATGGCTACACCTTC.

J is TRBJ1-1 and V is TRBV19, with D tentatively TRBD1 (6 bases). The germline V and J ends were trimmed by 3 bases and 1 base, with 21 bases remaining between them. This CDR3 spans 18 amino acids. Per the germline V gene, CDR1 is LNHDA and CDR2 is SQIVND (reference sequence). This chain's CDR3 is CASSIRGRQGKTNTEAFF. CDR3 sequence (DNA): TGTGCCAGTAGTATCCGCGGTAGGCAGGGGAAGACGAACACTGAAGCTTTCTTT. Based on the CDR3 plus reference TRBV19 and TRBJ1-1, the full variable domain is DGGITQSPKYLFRKEGQNVTLSCEQNLNHDAMYWYRQDPGQGLRLIYYSQIVNDFQKGDIAEGYSVSREKKESFPLTVTSAQKNPTAFYLCASSIRGRQGKTNTEAFFGQGTRLTVV.

V usage is TRBV2 and J usage is TRBJ1-5; no clear D. The germline CDR1 and CDR2 sequences are SNHLY and FYNNEI. Trimming took 6 bases from V and 1 from J, leaving 4 bases between them. The length of the CDR3 is 12 residues. The CDR3 nucleotides read TGTGCCAGCAGGAAAAGCAATCAGCCCCAGCATTTT. Its protein is CASRKSNQPQHF.

The genes are TRBV5-1 and TRBJ1-2; 7 nucleotides align to TRBD1. J was trimmed by 2 bases and V by 1 base; bases with no gene match: 11. CDR1 is SGHRS and CDR2 is YFSETQ in the germline V gene. There are 17 residues in the CDR3. DNA of the CDR3: TGCGCCAGCAGCTTGTTGGGTCGACAGGGCCCCAACTATGGCTACACCTTC. Translated, it gives CASSLLGRQGPNYGYTF.

This chain uses TRBV18 with TRBJ2-7; possibly TRBD1 for D (7 bases). CDR1 and CDR2 (germline): KGHSH, LQKENI. This CDR3 comprises 15 residues. V was shortened by 2 bases and J by 0 bases, with 11 bases between the two germline ends. CDR3 DNA sequence: TGTGCCAGCTCACCAGGCGGGACAGCCTCCTACGAGCAGTACTTC. It is translated as CASSPGGTASYEQYF.

CDR3: CATRDYTDTQYF. DNA for the CDR3: TGTGCCACCCGGGACTACACAGATACGCAGTATTTT. The chain links TRBV2 to TRBJ2-3; 7 bases are a match to TRBD2. Trimming took 10 bases from V and 2 from J; bases not matched to a gene: 3. The V gene's germline CDR1 is SNHLY and CDR2 FYNNEI. This CDR3 contains 12 residues.

J is TRBJ1-5 and V is TRBV2, with D unresolved. The CDR3 has 15 amino acids. The germline V and J ends were trimmed by 1 base and 3 bases, with 10 bases remaining between them. Per germline, CDR1 SNHLY and CDR2 FYNNEI. The CDR3 reads CASSEGAPFNQPQHF. The CDR3 DNA sequence: TGTGCCAGCAGTGAAGGGGCCCCGTTCAATCAGCCCCAGCATTTT. The entire variable domain, with the rest obtained from reference TRBV2 and TRBJ1-5, is as follows: EPEVTQTPSHQVTQMGQEVILRCVPISNHLYFYWYRQILGQKVEFLVSFYNNEISEKSEIFDDQFSVERPDGSNFTLKIRSTKLEDSAMYFCASSEGAPFNQPQHFGDGTRLSIL.

V and J are TRBV20-1 and TRBJ1-1; D is ambiguous. The germline V and J ends were trimmed by 1 base and 11 bases, with 5 bases remaining between them. The CDR3 is made up of 9 amino acids. The germline V gene has CDR1 DFQATT and CDR2 SNEGSKA (reference sequence). The CDR3 is CSARGSAFF. In nucleotides, the CDR3 is TGCAGTGCTAGAGGATCCGCTTTCTTT.

CDR3 DNA: TGTGCCATCCCAATCGGGGCGCTCGAGCAGTACTTC. Translation gives CAIPIGALEQYF. The V call is TRBV25-1, the J call TRBJ2-7, with D perhaps being TRBD1 or TRBD2 (5 bases each). V lost 10 bases and J 6 bases, leaving 16 bases between the germline ends. This CDR3 spans 12 amino acids. Per the germline V gene, CDR1 is MGHDK and CDR2 is SYGVNS.

The rearrangement links TRBV9 to TRBJ1-2; D uncertain. Trimming pared 4 bases from V and 1 base from J, leaving 14 bases between. There are 15 residues in the CDR3. Germline CDR1 SGDLS, CDR2 YYNGEE. CDR3 DNA: TGTGCCAGCAGCCCACTCACGACTGATAACTATGGCTACACCTTC. Its protein product is CASSPLTTDNYGYTF.

The chain links TRBV6-2 or TRBV6-3 to TRBJ2-7; D is unclear. The germline V gene has CDR1 MNHEY and CDR2 SVGEGT. The CDR3 covers 13 residues. The germline V and J ends were trimmed by 0 bases and 1 base, with 4 bases remaining between them. The CDR3 DNA reads as TGTGCCAGCAGTTACTCGTATTCCTACGAGCAGTACTTC. Amino acid sequence: CASSYSYSYEQYF.

The rearrangement uses TRBV12-5 and TRBJ1-2; perhaps TRBD1 as D (6 bases). The CDR3 sequence is 16 residues long. V was pared by 2 bases and J by 0 bases, with 13 bases between. The germline CDR1 and CDR2 sequences are LGHNT and FRNRAP. CDR3 DNA sequence: TGTGCTAGTGGTTTGACACGGGACATCACTAACTATGGCTACACCTTC. Protein product: CASGLTRDITNYGYTF.